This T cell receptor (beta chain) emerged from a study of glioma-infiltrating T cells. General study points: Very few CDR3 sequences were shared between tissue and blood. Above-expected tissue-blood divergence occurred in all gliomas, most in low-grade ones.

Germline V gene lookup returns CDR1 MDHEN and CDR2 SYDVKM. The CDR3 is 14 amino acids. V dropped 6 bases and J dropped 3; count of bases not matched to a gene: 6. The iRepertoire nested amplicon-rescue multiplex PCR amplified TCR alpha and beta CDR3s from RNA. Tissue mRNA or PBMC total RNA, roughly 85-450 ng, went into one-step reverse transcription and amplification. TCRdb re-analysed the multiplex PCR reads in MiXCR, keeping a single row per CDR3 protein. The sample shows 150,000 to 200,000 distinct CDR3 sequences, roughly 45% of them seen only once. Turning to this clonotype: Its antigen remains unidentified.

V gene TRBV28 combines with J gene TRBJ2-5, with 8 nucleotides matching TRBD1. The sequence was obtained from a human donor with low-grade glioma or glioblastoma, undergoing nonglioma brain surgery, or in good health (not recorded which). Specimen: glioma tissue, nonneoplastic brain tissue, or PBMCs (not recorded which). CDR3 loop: CASSLGGQEETQYF. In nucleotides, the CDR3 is TGTGCCAGCAGCTTAGGGGGACAGGAAGAGACCCAGTACTTC.